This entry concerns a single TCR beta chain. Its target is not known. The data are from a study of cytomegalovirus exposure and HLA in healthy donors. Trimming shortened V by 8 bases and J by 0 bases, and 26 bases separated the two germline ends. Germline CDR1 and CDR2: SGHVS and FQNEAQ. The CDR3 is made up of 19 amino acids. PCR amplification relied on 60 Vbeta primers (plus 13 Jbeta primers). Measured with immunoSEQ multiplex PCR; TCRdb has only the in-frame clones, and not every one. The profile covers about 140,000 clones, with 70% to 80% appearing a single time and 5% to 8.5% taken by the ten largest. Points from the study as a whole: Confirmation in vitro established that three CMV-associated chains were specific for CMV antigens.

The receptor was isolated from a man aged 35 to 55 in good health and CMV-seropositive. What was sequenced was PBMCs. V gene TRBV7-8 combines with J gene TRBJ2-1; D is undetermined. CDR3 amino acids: CASAVSWLRMPSSYNEQFF. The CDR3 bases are TGTGCCAGCGCTGTTTCATGGCTTAGGATGCCTAGCTCCTACAATGAGCAGTTCTTC.